This TCR beta chain was sequenced for a study of T cells in Graves' hyperthyroidism and ophthalmopathy. In its sample, this clonotype was seen a few times. Lactation, pregnancy, other autoimmune disease or uncontrolled infection excluded patients. The CDR3 regions of TCR beta were amplified from RNA transcripts. Researchers ran a first-round RT-PCR on the TCR CDR3 using the HTBI primer set. TCRdb passed the multiplex PCR reads through MiXCR, listing each CDR3 protein once. Of some 600,000 distinct CDR3 sequences in the sample, roughly 14% were seen once. Source material: blood. This receptor was identified in a woman under 40 with Graves' hyperthyroidism that later progressed to Graves' ophthalmopathy.

CDR3 protein: CASSYAATSGNTIYF. CDR3 in DNA: TGTGCCAGCAGTTACGCGGCGACCTCTGGAAACACCATATATTTT. The chain uses TRBV6-5 and TRBJ1-3; D remains unclear. CDR1 MNHEY and CDR2 SVGAGI come from the germline V gene. The CDR3 sequence is 15 residues long. The V end lost 2 bases, the J end lost 0 bases, and 8 bases lay between the germline ends.